The 5 T cell receptor beta chains listed next were all sequenced from one sample in a study of blood T cell repertoires in COVID-19 (dated by TCRdb to the early 2020s). The library relied on the immunoSEQ multiplex PCR assay. Held by TCRdb, this immuneACCESS table contains in-frame sequences only and omits some clones. Under half of the omission traces to an unresolved V gene where checked; the cause of the rest is unknown. The sample contains about 300,000 clones, about 84% of them found a single time. The ten largest make up around 1.6% of the sample. Sequenced: peripheral blood. The source is a woman in her 50s with acute or convalescent COVID-19.

J is TRBJ1-2 and V is TRBV5-1; TRBD1 matches 8 bases. The CDR3 is 14 residues long. V was pared by 1 base and J by 7 bases, with 6 bases of the junction left unmatched. Per germline, CDR1 SGHRS and CDR2 YFSETQ. CDR3 loop: CASSLMDRAGGYTF. The CDR3 DNA reads as TGCGCCAGCAGCTTGATGGACAGGGCTGGTGGCTACACCTTC.

This chain links TRBV5-6 with TRBJ2-7, with 7 positions matching TRBD2. CDR3 length equals 16 residues. The V gene's germline CDR1 is SGHDT and CDR2 YYEEEE. Trimming removed 5 bases from V and 2 bases from J; junction bases left unmatched: 13. CDR3 in DNA: TGTGCCAGCAGATCACGGGGGGAGGGTCCAACCTACGAGCAGTACTTC. Encoded protein: CASRSRGEGPTYEQYF.

Only a few counts were recorded for this clone. The chain carries TRBV19 and TRBJ2-5; TRBD1 matches 7 bases. The V and J ends lost 4 bases and 4 bases, in that order; junction bases with no gene match: 6. Germline CDR1 reads LNHDA; CDR2 reads SQIVND (reference sequence). This CDR3 is built from 14 residues. CDR3 sequence (DNA): TGTGCCAGTAGTACGATGACAGGGATAGAGACCCAGTACTTC. Encoded protein: CASSTMTGIETQYF.

In its sample, this clone was seen once. This chain uses TRBV15 with TRBJ2-7; a weak D match, TRBD1 (6 bases). CDR1 and CDR2 from the germline V gene are LNHNV and YYDKDF (reference sequence). The CDR3 spans 17 residues. Deletions cut 0 bases from V and 0 bases from J, with 15 bases between. The CDR3 DNA reads as TGTGCCACCAGCAGAGATCGCCCAGGACAGAGCTCCTACGAGCAGTACTTC. Amino acids: CATSRDRPGQSSYEQYF.

In its sample, this clone was seen once. V gene TRBV11-2 combines with J gene TRBJ2-1; no reliable D call. Deletions cut 1 base from V and 4 bases from J, with 5 bases between. The CDR3 extends over 13 amino acids. Germline CDR1 is SGHAT and CDR2 is FQNNGV. The CDR3 protein is CASSLVLYNEQFF. The CDR3 DNA follows: TGTGCCAGCAGCTTAGTACTTTACAATGAGCAGTTCTTC.